These T cell receptor beta chains were read from a single sample in a study of T cells generated in artificial thymic organoids. TCRdb independently ran MiXCR on the 5' RACE reads; one entry per CDR3 protein. The sample lists 5,000 to 7,000 distinct CDR3 sequences; over 25% were seen once. Material: naive CD8+ T cells from blood. These receptors were collected from a human donor who gave cord blood stem cells for thymic organoid culture, a cardiac surgery patient who gave postnatal thymus, or a blood donor (not recorded which). CDR3s include the opening cysteine and the closing phenylalanine or tryptophan. D genes are given only for firm matches. Not every row has a clone size; where given, it reads once, few, many or a size class.

clone size	J gene	V gene	D gene	CDR3 protein	CDR3 DNA
-	TRBJ2-7	TRBV15	-	CATSSGWDARGEQYF	TGTGCCACCAGCAGCGGCTGGGACGCTAGGGGCGAGCAGTACTTC
-	TRBJ1-2	TRBV4-3	-	CASSQDPWAVLGDGYTF	TGCGCCAGCAGCCAAGATCCCTGGGCCGTCCTGGGAGATGGCTACACCTTC
few	TRBJ2-2	TRBV27	-	CASSIVAGRTGELFF	TGTGCCAGCTCTATAGTGGCGGGACGCACCGGGGAGCTGTTTTTT
-	TRBJ2-1	TRBV28	TRBD2	CASSLAPSSGRAFYNEQFF	TGTGCCAGCAGTTTAGCCCCGTCTAGCGGGAGGGCCTTTTACAATGAGCAGTTCTTC
-	TRBJ2-3	TRBV5-4	TRBD2	CACKREWGTDTQYF	TGTGCCTGCAAGCGGGAGTGGGGTACAGATACGCAGTATTTT
few	TRBJ2-1	TRBV6-2/TRBV6-3	TRBD1	CASIIGDRSSYNEQFF	TGTGCCAGCATCATTGGGGACAGGAGCTCCTACAATGAGCAGTTCTTC
few	TRBJ2-2	TRBV6-4	-	CASTPGGRHTGELFF	TGTGCCAGCACCCCAGGCGGGCGGCACACCGGGGAGCTGTTTTTT
-	TRBJ2-7	TRBV27	-	CASSLSGGFYEQYF	TGTGCCAGCAGTTTATCAGGGGGATTCTACGAGCAGTACTTC
-	TRBJ1-5	TRBV4-1	-	CASSQVVQNQPQHF	TGCGCCAGCAGCCAAGTCGTACAGAATCAGCCCCAGCATTTT
-	TRBJ2-7	TRBV27	-	CASRPGGGSPYEQYF	TGTGCCAGCAGGCCTGGGGGCGGCAGTCCCTACGAGCAGTACTTC
-	TRBJ2-3	TRBV12-3/TRBV12-4	TRBD2	CASSLGLAATDTQYF	TGTGCCAGCAGTTTAGGGCTAGCGGCCACAGATACGCAGTATTTT
-	TRBJ2-5	TRBV2	-	CASSDWPTGAGETQYF	TGTGCCAGCAGTGATTGGCCAACGGGGGCGGGAGAGACCCAGTACTTC
-	TRBJ2-2	TRBV7-2	-	CASSIRQTYTGELFF	TGTGCCAGCAGCATCCGACAGACCTACACCGGGGAGCTGTTTTTT